This T cell receptor beta chain was obtained from a study of blood T cell repertoires in COVID-19. About the research overall: The United States, Italy and Spain were the sources of the acute and convalescent COVID-19 samples.

Authors' processing steps: How many nucleated cells were present was estimated from reference gene primer amplification. Only in-frame clones appear in the TCRdb table, and some are missing; sequencing was by immunoSEQ multiplex PCR. Clonal size and the V and J genes are those of that table, whereas D and trimming came from the DNA. The repertoire holds 110,000 to 150,000 clones, with 75% to 90% as singletons. Germline lookup yields CDR1 PRHDT and CDR2 FYEKMQ (reference sequence). CDR3 length: 13 amino acids. Trimming removed 5 bases from V and 13 bases from J, with 15 bases in between. This clonotype originated in a man between 65 and 85 years old who had recovered from COVID-19. Sequenced sample: peripheral blood. The J gene is TRBJ2-6, the V gene TRBV13; a possible D gene is TRBD1 (5 bases). The CDR3 sequence: CASSQGGVKVLTF. The CDR3 DNA reads TGTGCCAGCAGCCAGGGCGGTGTGAAGGTCCTGACTTTC.